Following are 18 T cell receptor beta chains from one sample sequenced in a study of blood T cells in healthy people across ages. A second about 6 to 11 cycle PCR used barcoded and J-beta primers. MiXCR, run by TCRdb on the 5' RACE reads, gives a single entry per CDR3 protein. The sample shows hundreds of thousands of distinct CDR3 sequences, less than 40% of them seen only once. The sample consisted of blood. These TCRs come from a woman older than 75 in good health.

This clonotype was detected many times. This may be a read error: a much more frequent sequence differs by one nucleotide. The chain recombines TRBV29-1 with TRBJ2-5; 7 positions agree with TRBD1. After removal of 4 bases from V and 7 bases from J, the junction contained 12 bases not matched to a gene. The CDR3 is 14 amino acids. Germline V gene sequence: CDR1 SQVTM, CDR2 ANQGSEA. The CDR3 DNA reads as TGCAGCGTTGTTTTAGAGACAGGGCGCCTGACCCAGTACTTC. It specifies CSVVLETGRLTQYF.

This clonotype appeared a few times. The rearrangement joins TRBV5-1 to TRBJ2-5; 12 bases map to TRBD2. The germline V gene has CDR1 SGHRS and CDR2 YFSETQ. The CDR3 consists of 15 residues. The junction had 11 bases not matched to a gene; V was cut back by 9 bases and J by 5 bases. The CDR3 protein is CANSSGLAGAETQYF. The CDR3 DNA sequence: TGCGCCAACAGTTCGGGACTAGCGGGTGCGGAGACCCAGTACTTC.

The chain has TRBV7-9 and TRBJ1-5, with 8 bases aligning to TRBD1. The V gene's germline CDR1 is SEHNR and CDR2 FQNEAQ (reference sequence). CDR3 length: 17 amino acids. V lost 4 bases, J lost 6 bases, and 14 bases stayed unmatched. DNA of the CDR3: TGTGCCAGCAGCTCCGGACAGGGAGGAAGATCGGGTCAGCCCCAGCATTTT. This sequence encodes CASSSGQGGRSGQPQHF. Filled out from reference TRBV7-9 and TRBJ1-5, the complete variable domain reads DTGVSQNPRHKITKRGQNVTFRCDPISEHNRLYWYRQTLGQGPEFLTYFQNEAQLEKSRLLSDRFSAERPKGSFSTLEIQRTEQGDSAMYLCASSSGQGGRSGQPQHFGDGTRLSIL.

This clonotype is a singleton in its sample. A much bigger clone sits one base away, suggesting this may be a read error. The rearrangement uses TRBV7-9 and TRBJ1-5; 7 bases agree with TRBD1. This CDR3 is built from 16 residues. Trimming removed 0 bases from V and 5 bases from J; junction bases left unmatched: 7. CDR1 is SEHNR and CDR2 is FQNEAQ in the germline V gene (reference sequence). For the CDR3, the DNA is TGTGCCAGCAGCTTAGCGATGGGGACAGACGATCAGCCCCAGCATTTT. As protein: CASSLAMGTDDQPQHF. The full variable domain, its missing parts supplied by reference TRBV7-9 and TRBJ1-5, is DTGVSQNPRHKITKRGQNVTFRCDPISEHNRLYWYRQTLGQGPEFLTYFQNEAQLEKSRLLSDRFSAERPKGSFSTLEIQRTEQGDSAMYLCASSLAMGTDDQPQHFGDGTRLSIL.

Regarding this clonotype: This may be a read error: a much more frequent sequence differs by one nucleotide. The chain uses TRBV4-1 and TRBJ1-2; 7 bases align to TRBD1. This CDR3 spans 15 amino acids. Germline V gene data show CDR1 as MGHRA and CDR2 as YSYEKL. The CDR3 DNA follows: TGCGCCAGCAGCCAAGATGGCAGGGGGAACTATGGCTACATCTTC. It encodes CASSQDGRGNYGYIF.

The chain uses TRBV5-1 and TRBJ2-4; D is uncertain. The assigned J gene may be wrong: the sequence end matches TRBJ2-5 better. From germline, CDR1 is SGHRS and CDR2 YFSETQ. The CDR3 has 17 amino acids. CDR3 sequence: CASSLWQDALGKETQYF. CDR3 bases: TGCGCCAGCAGCTTGTGGCAGGACGCGCTGGGGAAAGAGACCCAGTACTTC.

This clonotype has a handful of counts. The chain combines TRBV6-2 or TRBV6-3 with TRBJ2-1, with TRBD1 as a possible D gene (6 bases). Germline lookup yields CDR1 MNHEY and CDR2 SVGEGT. V lost 8 bases and J lost 6, with 14 bases in between. The CDR3 spans 13 residues. Written as DNA, the CDR3 is TGTGCCAGCGCTGGACAGCGGTCCAATGAGCAGTTCTTC. It encodes CASAGQRSNEQFF.

The genes are TRBV7-2 and TRBJ2-1; the D gene is possibly TRBD2 (6 bases). Germline CDR1 reads SGHTA; CDR2 reads FQGNSA. The CDR3 is 13 residues long. V was clipped by 5 bases and J by 8 bases, with 13 bases between them. CDR3 region: CASSLTTRYEQFF. CDR3 coding DNA: TGTGCCAGCAGCCTGACGACTAGATATGAGCAGTTCTTC.

To note about this clonotype: A much larger clone is a single base away; this may be a read error. The chain joins TRBV4-2 to TRBJ1-6; the D gene is possibly TRBD1 (6 bases). CDR1 and CDR2 from the germline V gene are LGHNA and YNFKEQ. V lost 4 bases and J 0 bases, leaving 16 bases between the germline ends. The CDR3 consists of 18 residues. In nucleotides, the CDR3 is TGTGCCAGCAGCCTTGGCGCGGGACAAAGCTCCTATAATTCACCCCTCCACTTT. The encoded protein is CASSLGAGQSSYNSPLHF.

V gene TRBV20-1 combines with J gene TRBJ2-7; no clear D gene. This CDR3 has 12 residues. V was clipped by 0 bases and J by 5 bases, with 8 bases between them. Germline CDR1 is DFQATT and CDR2 is SNEGSKA (reference sequence). The CDR3 nucleotides read TGCAGTGCTAGAGATCACGGCCACGAGCAGTACTTC. It translates to CSARDHGHEQYF.

This clonotype has at least ten counts. J is TRBJ1-2 and V is TRBV6-5; 7 nucleotides agree with TRBD1. Germline V gene sequence: CDR1 MNHEY, CDR2 SVGAGI. CDR3 length: 16 residues. Trimming at V came to 4 bases and at J to 4 bases, leaving 12 bases not matched to a gene. The chain's CDR3 is CASSSPRDSQGYGYTF. The CDR3, as DNA: TGTGCCAGCAGTTCCCCCCGGGACAGTCAGGGCTATGGCTACACCTTC.

This clonotype has ten or more counts. The J gene is TRBJ2-3, the V gene TRBV19, with D hard to call. The germline CDR1 and CDR2 sequences are LNHDA and SQIVND (reference sequence). V lost 3 bases and J lost 4, with 5 bases in between. This CDR3 is built from 12 residues. The CDR3 loop is CASSIRADTQYF. CDR3 in DNA: TGTGCCAGTAGTATTAGGGCAGATACGCAGTATTTT.

On this clonotype: At one end the junction does not follow the germline gene, possibly because of a read error. The chain uses TRBV12-3 or TRBV12-4 and TRBJ2-2, with TRBD1 identical over 7 bases. This CDR3 has 14 amino acids. For the CDR3, the DNA is TGTGCCGGCAGTTTAAGGGGGCGTACCGGGGAGCTGTTTTTT. Translated: CAGSLRGRTGELFF.

Worth noting for this clonotype: A much larger clone lies one base from this, so it may be a read error. The chain couples TRBV27 to TRBJ2-3; D unresolved. CDR1 MNHEY and CDR2 SMNVEV come from the germline V gene (reference sequence). The CDR3 consists of 15 residues. CDR3 DNA sequence: TGTGCCGGCAGTCGCCGGACCTCTAGCACAGATACGCAGTATTTT. It yields the protein CAGSRRTSSTDTQYF.

This clonotype was seen at least ten times. The chain uses TRBV5-1 and TRBJ2-7; 7 nucleotides agree with TRBD1. This CDR3 comprises 13 residues. J gave up 2 bases and V 7 bases, and 6 bases lay outside the gene matches. The germline gives CDR1 SGHRS, CDR2 YFSETQ. CDR3 residues: CASGTDLTYEQYF. The DNA of the CDR3 is TGCGCCAGCGGGACAGATCTTACCTACGAGCAGTACTTC.

This clonotype was detected ten times or more. The chain has TRBV6-2 or TRBV6-3 and TRBJ2-3; D gene uncertain. V lost 5 bases, J lost 9 bases, and 9 bases lay in between. This CDR3 spans 11 amino acids. Germline V gene lookup returns CDR1 MNHEY and CDR2 SVGEGT. The CDR3 here is CASSPGKTQYF. CDR3 bases: TGTGCCAGCAGTCCCGGCAAGACGCAGTATTTT.

The V and J genes are TRBV5-1 and TRBJ2-5; 7 positions match TRBD2. The CDR3 is 17 residues long. Unmatched junction bases numbered 12, after V lost 3 bases and J lost 1 base. Germline loops: CDR1 SGHRS, CDR2 YFSETQ. CDR3 sequence (DNA): TGCGCCAGCAGCTCAGCTCCCGGCGGGGGAGTCCAAGAGACCCAGTACTTC. Translation gives CASSSAPGGGVQETQYF.

The chain couples TRBV20-1 to TRBJ2-7, with a tentative D call TRBD2 (7 bases). The germline V gene has CDR1 DFQATT and CDR2 SNEGSKA (reference sequence). Trimming shortened V by 5 bases and J by 2 bases, and 16 bases separated the two germline ends. The CDR3 runs to 14 residues. The CDR3 is CSAQRAGATYEQYF. CDR3 DNA: TGCAGTGCTCAGAGGGCGGGGGCTACCTACGAGCAGTACTTC.